These 21 T cell receptor beta chains were sequenced from one sample in a study of blood T cell repertoires in COVID-19. Produced via immunoSEQ multiplex PCR; TCRdb's table is partial and in-frame only. The sample includes 250,000 to 300,000 clones, 65% to 90% seen only once; the top ten take roughly a sixth. The sample consisted of PBMCs or T cells enriched from blood (not recorded which). The receptors were sampled from a man aged 18 to 35 who had recovered from COVID-19.

V and J are TRBV28 and TRBJ2-7; TRBD1 is a possible D gene (6 bases). The CDR3 is 14 amino acids. Trimming pared 6 bases from V and 3 bases from J, leaving 15 bases between. Germline CDR1 MDHEN, CDR2 SYDVKM. CDR3 region: CASSKPTGSYEQYF. In DNA form, the CDR3 reads TGTGCCAGCAGCAAGCCTACAGGGAGCTACGAGCAGTACTTC.

The V call is TRBV7-3, the J call TRBJ1-1; no firm D call. CDR3 length equals 13 residues. Per germline, CDR1 SGHTA and CDR2 FQGTGA. V lost 2 bases, J lost 1 base, and 5 bases lay in between. The CDR3 bases are TGTGCCAGCAGCTTAGAGGGGAACACTGAAGCTTTCTTT. It encodes CASSLEGNTEAFF.

In DNA form, the CDR3 reads TGTGCCAGCACACGGGGGGGTACCGACGAGCAGTACTTC. Protein product: CASTRGGTDEQYF. The chain recombines TRBV28 with TRBJ2-7, with 8 nucleotides matching TRBD2. The length of the CDR3 is 13 residues. Germline CDR1 is MDHEN and CDR2 is SYDVKM. Trimming cost V 7 bases and J 5 bases; bases outside gene matches: 7. Based on the CDR3 plus reference TRBV28 and TRBJ2-7, the full variable domain is DVKVTQSSRYLVKRTGEKVFLECVQDMDHENMFWYRQDPGLGLRLIYFSYDVKMKEKGDIPEGYSVSREKKERFSLILESASTNQTSMYLCASTRGGTDEQYFGPGTRLTVT.

The chain links TRBV5-1 to TRBJ2-2; 15 bases match TRBD2. Germline V gene sequence: CDR1 SGHRS, CDR2 YFSETQ. The CDR3 has 16 residues. J lost 4 bases, V lost 3 bases, and 1 base had no gene match. CDR3 sequence (DNA): TGCGCCAGCAGCTCGGGACTAGCGGGGGGCACCGGGGAGCTGTTTTTT. This translates into CASSSGLAGGTGELFF.

The CDR3 DNA follows: TGTGCCACCAGCAGAGCAGGACAGGGTCCTAGCAATCAGCCCCAGCATTTT. This codes for CATSRAGQGPSNQPQHF. The chain combines TRBV15 with TRBJ1-5; 8 nucleotides align to TRBD1. The germline V gene encodes CDR1 LNHNV and CDR2 YYDKDF (reference sequence). V shed 1 base, J shed 0 bases, and the junction held 5 bases outside the gene matches. The CDR3 spans 17 residues.

V is TRBV5-1 and J is TRBJ1-1; D is uncertain. The CDR3 has 13 residues. Trimming left V 3 bases short and J 3 bases short, with 9 bases between. The germline V gene encodes CDR1 SGHRS and CDR2 YFSETQ. DNA for the CDR3: TGCGCCAGCAGCTCCCTCCGGTACACTGAAGCTTTCTTT. It codes for CASSSLRYTEAFF.

The CDR3 reads CASSLTSHEDTQYF. DNA of the CDR3: TGTGCCAGCAGCTTAACTAGCCATGAAGATACGCAGTATTTT. The chain joins TRBV7-3 to TRBJ2-3; D is uncertain. With 0 bases removed from V and 5 bases from J, the gap between germline ends came to 9 bases. The CDR3 contains 14 residues. Germline V gene sequence: CDR1 SGHTA, CDR2 FQGTGA. The full variable domain, completed using reference TRBV7-3 and TRBJ2-3, is GAGVSQTPSNKVTEKGKYVELRCDPISGHTALYWYRQSLGQGPEFLIYFQGTGAADDSGLPNDRFFAVRPEGSVSTLKIQRTERGDSAVYLCASSLTSHEDTQYFGPGTRLTVL.

The rearrangement links TRBV24-1 to TRBJ2-3; D is ambiguous. CDR3 length: 13 residues. V lost 7 bases, J lost 0 bases, and 7 bases lay in between. Germline CDR1 reads KGHDR; CDR2 reads SFDVKD. CDR3 DNA sequence: TGTGCCACCAGCGACTTTAGCACAGATACGCAGTATTTT. Its translation: CATSDFSTDTQYF.

This chain uses TRBV11-2 with TRBJ2-7; 7 positions agree with TRBD1. Germline assignment: CDR1 SGHAT and CDR2 FQNNGV. The CDR3 covers 16 residues. The V segment lost 0 bases and the J segment 0 bases; nucleotides outside the gene matches: 5. The CDR3, as DNA: TGTGCCAGCAGCTTAGACCTGGGACAGAGCTCCTACGAGCAGTACTTC. This translates into CASSLDLGQSSYEQYF.

This clone appeared a few times. J is TRBJ1-5 and V is TRBV7-9; D is uncertain. V lost 3 bases and J 6 bases, leaving 21 bases between the germline ends. Germline-derived CDR1 and CDR2 are SEHNR and FQNEAQ (reference sequence). The length of the CDR3 is 17 residues. CDR3 sequence: CASSFERIPGKGQPQHF. As DNA, the CDR3 is TGTGCCAGCAGCTTCGAACGTATCCCGGGTAAAGGTCAGCCCCAGCATTTT.

V gene TRBV27 combines with J gene TRBJ2-2, with TRBD1 identical over 10 bases. The germline V gene encodes CDR1 MNHEY and CDR2 SMNVEV (reference sequence). Trimming at V came to 2 bases and at J to 7 bases, leaving 10 bases not matched to a gene. This CDR3 has 17 amino acids. CDR3 bases: TGTGCCAGCAGTTTACTGATGATGGGACAGGGGCACGGGGAGCTGTTTTTT. This translates into CASSLLMMGQGHGELFF.

The CDR3 bases are TGTGCCAGCAGGTCCGGACTAGCCGGCCGCGAAGAGACCCAGTACTTC. Its protein is CASRSGLAGREETQYF. The chain couples TRBV2 to TRBJ2-5; 8 bases map to TRBD2. Germline CDR1 SNHLY, CDR2 FYNNEI. The CDR3 is 16 residues long. J gave up 3 bases and V 6 bases, and 12 bases lay outside the gene matches.

V usage is TRBV27 and J usage is TRBJ2-1; 9 bases are shared with TRBD2. J was trimmed by 4 bases and V by 5 bases; bases with no gene match: 6. Germline V gene data show CDR1 as MNHEY and CDR2 as SMNVEV (reference sequence). CDR3 length: 15 residues. CDR3 residues: CASSPQSGRYNEQFF. CDR3 DNA: TGTGCCAGCAGTCCCCAGAGCGGGAGGTACAATGAGCAGTTCTTC.

Only one count was recorded for this clone. The chain couples TRBV12-2 to TRBJ2-6; whether TRBD1, the table's D call, matches the DNA was not checked. TRBV12-2 is reported as a pseudogene. The CDR3 extends over 18 amino acids. CDR3 protein: CASRLAPTGLSGANVLTF. DNA of the CDR3: TGTGCAAGTCGCTTAGCCCCCACAGGGCTCTCTGGGGCCAACGTCCTGACTTTC.

This chain connects TRBV11-2 to TRBJ1-2; possible D gene TRBD1, 6 bases. The CDR3 consists of 16 residues. Trimming removed 3 bases at V and 4 bases at J, with 18 bases between. Germline V gene data show CDR1 as SGHAT and CDR2 as FQNNGV. The CDR3 bases are TGTGCCAGCAGCTTGGGGACACAGCTGATTCCCTATGGCTACACCTTC. It is translated as CASSLGTQLIPYGYTF.

V is TRBV28 and J is TRBJ2-1, with TRBD2 identical over 11 bases. CDR3 length: 16 amino acids. CDR1 and CDR2 from the germline V gene are MDHEN and SYDVKM. V was clipped by 3 bases and J by 5 bases; unmatched bases: 6. The CDR3 coding sequence is TGTGCCAGCAGTTTGTTAGCGGGAGGGCGGAACAATGAGCAGTTCTTC. Its protein is CASSLLAGGRNNEQFF.

This chain connects TRBV27 to TRBJ1-1, with D unclear. This CDR3 is 15 amino acids long. V lost 7 bases and J lost 0, with 15 bases in between. Germline CDR1 and CDR2: MNHEY and SMNVEV (reference sequence). The CDR3 reads CASTRVYALNTEAFF. In DNA, the CDR3 is TGTGCCAGCACGAGGGTGTATGCCTTGAACACTGAAGCTTTCTTT.

This sequence joins TRBV11-2 and TRBJ1-1; a weak D match, TRBD1 (5 bases). This CDR3 spans 14 amino acids. Germline CDR1 is SGHAT and CDR2 is FQNNGV. Trimming cost V 0 bases and J 6 bases, with 11 bases left between them. CDR3 residues: CASSLDWGVAEAFF. Here the CDR3 DNA reads TGTGCCAGCAGCTTAGATTGGGGGGTGGCTGAAGCTTTCTTT. Based on the CDR3 plus reference TRBV11-2 and TRBJ1-1, the full variable domain is EAGVAQSPRYKIIEKRQSVAFWCNPISGHATLYWYQQILGQGPKLLIQFQNNGVVDDSQLPKDRFSAERLKGVDSTLKIQPAKLEDSAVYLCASSLDWGVAEAFFGQGTRLTVV.

The V and J genes are TRBV7-9 and TRBJ1-1; D is ambiguous. CDR3 length: 12 residues. CDR1 is SEHNR, CDR2 FQNEAQ, per germline (reference sequence). V was pared by 5 bases and J by 7 bases, with 11 bases between. The CDR3 nucleotides are TGTGCCAGCAGCCCTAGCGGCAGTGAAGCTTTCTTT. It translates to CASSPSGSEAFF.

The rearrangement joins TRBV18 to TRBJ2-7; D perhaps matches TRBD1 (6 bases). V shed 3 bases and J shed 3 bases, with 18 bases lying between them. The germline V gene has CDR1 KGHSH and CDR2 LQKENI. The length of the CDR3 is 16 residues. CDR3 loop: CASSPTNRVDIYEQYF. DNA of the CDR3: TGTGCCAGCTCACCCACGAACAGGGTGGATATCTACGAGCAGTACTTC.

V gene TRBV5-1 combines with J gene TRBJ2-1; TRBD2 matches 8 bases. The length of the CDR3 is 15 residues. Germline CDR1 SGHRS, CDR2 YFSETQ. Unmatched junction bases numbered 7, after V lost 5 bases and J lost 3 bases. CDR3 sequence reads: CASREAGVGYNEQFF. Written as DNA, the CDR3 is TGCGCCAGCAGGGAAGCGGGAGTTGGCTACAATGAGCAGTTCTTC. The whole variable domain, filled in from reference TRBV5-1 and TRBJ2-1, reads KAGVTQTPRYLIKTRGQQVTLSCSPISGHRSVSWYQQTPGQGLQFLFEYFSETQRNKGNFPGRFSGRQFSNSRSEMNVSTLELGDSALYLCASREAGVGYNEQFFGPGTRLTVL.